These 18 T cell receptor beta chains came from one sample sequenced in a study of cytomegalovirus exposure and HLA in healthy donors. The primer mix had 60 Vbeta and 13 Jbeta primers. Repertoires were generated with immunoSEQ multiplex PCR, while TCRdb's copy carries only in-frame clones and drops some. Among over 120,000 clones, approximately 80% were seen once, and the ten largest hold 2.5% to 3%. Sequenced: PBMCs. The receptors here all came from a female donor in good health and CMV-seronegative.

V and J are TRBV2 and TRBJ2-3; no definite D call. Germline V gene data show CDR1 as SNHLY and CDR2 as FYNNEI. Trimming cost V 6 bases and J 1 base, with 17 bases left between them. This CDR3 comprises 16 residues. The CDR3, as DNA: TGTGCCAGCAGCGCCTCCGTAGTCCCCCGCACAGATACGCAGTATTTT. Its protein is CASSASVVPRTDTQYF.

Regarding this clone: The junction and the germline gene differ at one end; a read error may be behind it. The V and J genes are TRBV5-4 and TRBJ1-2; unclear D gene. CDR3 length: 13 residues. CDR1 and CDR2 from the germline V gene are SGHNT and YYREEE (reference sequence). CDR3 region: CASSSEGPYGYPF. The CDR3 DNA reads as TGTGCCAGCAGCTCTGAGGGCCCCTATGGCTACCCCTTC.

This clone was seen a few times. The chain combines TRBV5-1 with TRBJ1-5; TRBD1 might be the D (5 bases). This CDR3 is built from 15 residues. Per germline, CDR1 SGHRS and CDR2 YFSETQ. Trimming took off 0 bases at V and 3 bases at J, with 10 bases between the two ends. The CDR3 DNA follows: TGCGCCAGCAGCTTGGATGGGGACTCCAATCAGCCCCAGCATTTT. Its protein product is CASSLDGDSNQPQHF.

The chain recombines TRBV19 with TRBJ1-5; the match to TRBD1 covers 7 bases. CDR1 and CDR2 (germline): LNHDA, SQIVND (reference sequence). V lost 3 bases, J lost 5 bases, and 10 bases stayed unmatched. This CDR3 has 16 residues. CDR3 region: CASSIPTGVVDQPQHF. The CDR3 DNA is TGTGCCAGTAGTATCCCCACAGGGGTCGTCGATCAGCCCCAGCATTTT.

CDR3 in DNA: TGTGCCAGGACCGGGACAGACAACACTGAAGCTTTCTTT. Its protein product is CARTGTDNTEAFF. The rearrangement uses TRBV6-5 and TRBJ1-1; 7 bases line up with TRBD1. Germline-derived CDR1 and CDR2 are MNHEY and SVGAGI. Germline trimming cut 9 bases from V and 2 bases from J; bases unmatched to any gene: 6. The CDR3 sequence is 13 residues long.

The chain uses TRBV29-1 and TRBJ2-5, with a tentative D call TRBD2 (5 bases). The germline CDR1 and CDR2 sequences are SQVTM and ANQGSEA. This CDR3 has 13 residues. Trimming left V 4 bases short and J 5 bases short, with 14 bases between. This CDR3 reads CSVVVLAGETQYF. The CDR3 DNA follows: TGCAGCGTTGTCGTGCTAGCTGGGGAGACCCAGTACTTC.

This clone showed up just a few times. This chain connects TRBV6-1 to TRBJ1-5; TRBD1 is a possible D gene (6 bases). The CDR3 covers 15 residues. Germline loops: CDR1 MNHNS, CDR2 SASEGT. Trimming cost V 0 bases and J 5 bases, with 11 bases left between them. This CDR3 reads CASSEAQGNYQPQHF. CDR3 in DNA: TGTGCCAGCAGTGAAGCTCAGGGGAACTATCAGCCCCAGCATTTT.

The genes are TRBV19 and TRBJ2-4, with D possibly being TRBD2 (6 bases). V lost 2 bases to trimming and J lost 7 bases, with 15 bases between them. Germline CDR1 and CDR2: LNHDA and SQIVND (reference sequence). The CDR3 runs 15 residues. As DNA, the CDR3 is TGTGCCAGTAGTATAACCCGGGGAGGAGGGAACATTCAGTACTTC. Protein product: CASSITRGGGNIQYF.

This chain links TRBV6-5 with TRBJ1-3; D gene ambiguous. The CDR3 is made up of 13 amino acids. Germline assignment: CDR1 MNHEY and CDR2 SVGAGI. The V end lost 6 bases, the J end lost 0 bases, and 6 bases lay between the germline ends. CDR3 residues: CASSGVSGNTIYF. The CDR3 DNA reads TGTGCCAGCAGCGGTGTCTCTGGAAACACCATATATTTT.

V and J are TRBV27 and TRBJ1-5; D unclear. V lost 4 bases and J lost 2, with 15 bases in between. There are 16 residues in the CDR3. The V gene's germline CDR1 is MNHEY and CDR2 SMNVEV (reference sequence). The CDR3 sequence: CASSSSGVWGNQPQHF. CDR3 coding DNA: TGTGCCAGCAGTTCCTCCGGAGTGTGGGGCAATCAGCCCCAGCATTTT.

The chain carries TRBV2 and TRBJ2-7, with TRBD2 matching 11 bases. This CDR3 is built from 16 residues. V was clipped by 6 bases and J by 4 bases; unmatched bases: 11. Germline V gene data show CDR1 as SNHLY and CDR2 as FYNNEI. The DNA for the CDR3 is TGTGCCAGCAGGACAGGGTTACTAGCGGGAGAGTACGAGCAGTACTTC. This codes for CASRTGLLAGEYEQYF.

The sample holds one count of this clone. The V gene is TRBV2, the J gene TRBJ2-7; 11 bases are shared with TRBD2. Germline V gene lookup returns CDR1 SNHLY and CDR2 FYNNEI. V lost 6 bases to trimming and J lost 9 bases; unmatched junction nucleotides: 7. The CDR3 has 13 residues. CDR3 sequence: CASSTLAGAVQYF. For the CDR3, the DNA is TGTGCCAGCAGCACACTAGCGGGAGCGGTGCAGTACTTC.

A single count supports this clone. The V gene is TRBV20-1, the J gene TRBJ2-7; D call uncertain. Germline loops: CDR1 DFQATT, CDR2 SNEGSKA (reference sequence). CDR3 length: 11 amino acids. Trimming cost V 6 bases and J 2 bases, with 8 bases left between them. In DNA, the CDR3 is TGCAGTGCCACACAGACCTACGAGCAGTACTTC. Its protein product is CSATQTYEQYF.

The genes are TRBV28 and TRBJ1-2; the D is unclear. This CDR3 contains 14 residues. Germline V CDR1 and CDR2: MDHEN, SYDVKM. V lost 1 base, J lost 2 bases, and 8 bases lay in between. In nucleotides, the CDR3 is TGTGCCAGCAGTTTATTCTCCAGAAACTATGGCTACACCTTC. This sequence encodes CASSLFSRNYGYTF.

The rearrangement links TRBV6-1 to TRBJ1-1, with a weak D call TRBD1 (5 bases). V was clipped by 8 bases and J by 8 bases, with 18 bases between them. In germline, CDR1 is MNHNS, CDR2 SASEGT. The CDR3 totals 13 residues. The CDR3 is CASSLGGAREAFF. The CDR3 DNA sequence: TGTGCCAGCTCCCTTGGAGGGGCTCGAGAAGCTTTCTTT.

The rearrangement links TRBV30 to TRBJ2-2; possible D gene TRBD1, 5 bases. Germline loops: CDR1 GTSNPN, CDR2 SVGIG (reference sequence). Between the trimmed V and J ends, which lost 3 bases and 7 bases, there was a span of 9 bases. The CDR3 covers 12 residues. This CDR3 is CAWSHTGGELFF. The CDR3 DNA follows: TGTGCCTGGAGCCATACAGGCGGGGAGCTGTTTTTT.

The chain couples TRBV7-9 to TRBJ2-7; D remains unclear. The germline V and J ends were trimmed by 1 base and 4 bases, with 5 bases remaining between them. Germline loops: CDR1 SEHNR, CDR2 FQNEAQ (reference sequence). The CDR3 is made up of 12 amino acids. The CDR3 loop reads CASSLVSYEQYF. The CDR3 nucleotides read TGTGCCAGCAGCTTAGTCAGTTACGAGCAGTACTTC.

The chain links TRBV2 to TRBJ1-1; D perhaps matches TRBD1 (6 bases). From germline, CDR1 is SNHLY and CDR2 FYNNEI. CDR3 size: 14 residues. V was shortened by 5 bases and J by 10 bases, with 20 bases between the two germline ends. The CDR3 nucleotides are TGTGCCAGCAGTAGCCCCGGGACAATCAGTGGAGCTTTCTTT. Its protein is CASSSPGTISGAFF. The complete variable domain, with remaining parts taken from reference TRBV2 and TRBJ1-1, reads EPEVTQTPSHQVTQMGQEVILRCVPISNHLYFYWYRQILGQKVEFLVSFYNNEISEKSEIFDDQFSVERPDGSNFTLKIRSTKLEDSAMYFCASSSPGTISGAFFGQGTRLTVV.